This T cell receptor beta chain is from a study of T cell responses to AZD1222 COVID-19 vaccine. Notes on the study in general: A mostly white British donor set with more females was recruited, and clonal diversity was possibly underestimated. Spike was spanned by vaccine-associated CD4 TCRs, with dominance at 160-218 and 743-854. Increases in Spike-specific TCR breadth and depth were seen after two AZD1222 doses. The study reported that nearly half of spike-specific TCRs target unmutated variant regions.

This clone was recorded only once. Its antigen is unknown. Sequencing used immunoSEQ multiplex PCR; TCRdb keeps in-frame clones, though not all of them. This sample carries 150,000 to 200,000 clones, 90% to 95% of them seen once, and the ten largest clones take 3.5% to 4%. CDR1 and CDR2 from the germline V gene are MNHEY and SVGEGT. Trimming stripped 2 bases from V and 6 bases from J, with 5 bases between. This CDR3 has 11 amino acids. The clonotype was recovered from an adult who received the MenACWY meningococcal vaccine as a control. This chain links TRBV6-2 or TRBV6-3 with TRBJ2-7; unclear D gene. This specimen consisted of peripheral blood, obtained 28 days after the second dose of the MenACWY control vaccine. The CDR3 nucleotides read TGTGCCAGCAGTTACGTTTTCGAGCAGTACTTC. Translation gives CASSYVFEQYF.